This TCR beta chain was observed in a study of T cell repertoires in cytomegalovirus infection. Background on the study: The public TCR beta signatures pointed to both CMV infection and matching HLA type. Study-wide results and caveats: Ex vivo, HLA-C-restricted CMV-specific TCR beta clonotypes prevailed over the rest of the response.

CDR3 length: 15 amino acids. V trimming: 1 base; J trimming: 3 bases; junction bases outside the gene matches: 7. Germline loops: CDR1 SQVTM, CDR2 ANQGSEA. This clonotype was detected once. As yet, its antigen is unknown. TCRdb passed the reads through MiXCR, listing each CDR3 protein once. The sample contains fewer than 350,000 distinct CDR3 sequences, 17% of which appear only once. The chain recombines TRBV29-1 with TRBJ2-7; 9 bases fit TRBD2. This TCR was recovered from a human donor in good health (CMV status not recorded). Some clones in this sample may be carry-over from other donors' samples. Source material: PBMCs. Here the CDR3 reads CSVEGSGGRLYEQYF. In DNA form, the CDR3 reads TGCAGCGTTGAAGGTAGCGGGGGCCGTCTCTACGAGCAGTACTTC.